Below, 9 T cell receptor beta chains from the same sample are listed, as sequenced in a study of cytomegalovirus exposure and HLA in healthy donors. The PCR employed 60 Vbeta primers together with 13 Jbeta primers. The assay was immunoSEQ multiplex PCR, and TCRdb's table has in-frame clones only and misses some. The data hold roughly 100,000 clones, with 69% observed a single time. Material: PBMCs. The receptors were gathered from a man aged 25 to 40 in good health and CMV-seronegative.

The chain recombines TRBV11-3 with TRBJ2-7; TRBD1 agrees at 9 bases. Looked up from germline, CDR1 is SGHNT and CDR2 is YENEEA. This CDR3 is built from 14 residues. V was clipped by 8 bases and J by 4 bases; unmatched bases: 9. As DNA, the CDR3 is TGTGCCAGCGATCAGGGACAGGGTACGTACGAGCAGTACTTC. It yields the protein CASDQGQGTYEQYF.

V is TRBV28 and J is TRBJ2-6; D not resolved. CDR1 and CDR2 (germline): MDHEN, SYDVKM. Trimming shortened V by 2 bases and J by 0 bases, and 5 bases separated the two germline ends. The length of the CDR3 is 15 residues. CDR3 sequence (DNA): TGTGCCAGCAGTTTAGGTAGCTCTGGGGCCAACGTCCTGACTTTC. Protein: CASSLGSSGANVLTF.

A word on this clone: Additional DNA sequences in this sample encode the identical CDR3. The V call is TRBV7-2, the J call TRBJ1-5; a weak D match, TRBD1 (6 bases). Germline V gene sequence: CDR1 SGHTA, CDR2 FQGNSA. The CDR3 is 15 residues long. Trimming removed 2 bases from V and 0 bases from J, with 8 bases in between. The CDR3 region is CASSLQGHSNQPQHF. CDR3 nucleotide sequence: TGTGCCAGCAGCTTACAGGGGCATAGCAATCAGCCCCAGCATTTT.

This rearrangement joins TRBV25-1 to TRBJ2-7, with D tentatively TRBD2 (5 bases). The germline CDR1 and CDR2 sequences are MGHDK and SYGVNS. The CDR3 extends over 13 amino acids. With 3 bases removed from V and 0 bases from J, the gap between germline ends came to 6 bases. CDR3 protein: CASSDGGSYEQYF. In DNA form, the CDR3 reads TGTGCCAGCAGTGATGGAGGCTCCTACGAGCAGTACTTC.

The chain has TRBV6-1 and TRBJ2-3; weak D call: TRBD1 (5 bases). This CDR3 spans 14 amino acids. With 1 base removed from V and 2 bases from J, the gap between germline ends came to 7 bases. From germline, CDR1 is MNHNS and CDR2 SASEGT. Here the CDR3 reads CASSEGQNTDTQYF. DNA of the CDR3: TGTGCCAGCAGTGAAGGACAGAACACAGATACGCAGTATTTT.

This chain links TRBV7-2 with TRBJ1-5; D is perhaps TRBD1 (6 bases). With 3 bases removed from V and 4 bases from J, the gap between germline ends came to 10 bases. The germline gives CDR1 SGHTA, CDR2 FQGNSA. The CDR3 consists of 14 residues. Written as DNA, the CDR3 is TGTGCCAGCAGCTTCGGGACACAGAATCAGCCCCAGCATTTT. The encoded protein is CASSFGTQNQPQHF. Full variable domain (outside the CDR3, taken from reference TRBV7-2 and TRBJ1-5): GAGVSQSPSNKVTEKGKDVELRCDPISGHTALYWYRQSLGQGLEFLIYFQGNSAPDKSGLPSDRFSAERTGGSVSTLTIQRTQQEDSAVYLCASSFGTQNQPQHFGDGTRLSIL.

The rearrangement links TRBV7-2 to TRBJ2-5; TRBD1 might be the D (6 bases). Germline CDR1 reads SGHTA; CDR2 reads FQGNSA. V lost 1 base, J lost 7 bases, and 10 bases lay in between. This CDR3 region has 13 residues. The CDR3 region has the DNA TGTGCCAGCAGCTTAGGACAGGTGGGGACCCAGTACTTC. Its protein is CASSLGQVGTQYF.

This clone has just a few counts. The chain couples TRBV9 to TRBJ2-1, with 8 nucleotides matching TRBD2. V gave up 3 bases and J gave up 7 bases; unmatched junction bases: 9. Per the germline V gene, CDR1 is SGDLS and CDR2 is YYNGEE. The CDR3 extends over 15 amino acids. This CDR3 is CASSATGGGTNEQFF. Here the CDR3 DNA reads TGTGCCAGCAGCGCAACGGGGGGGGGAACGAATGAGCAGTTCTTC.

The chain couples TRBV18 to TRBJ2-1; TRBD1 matches at 7 bases. Trimming cost V 6 bases and J 6 bases; bases outside gene matches: 5. Germline assignment: CDR1 KGHSH and CDR2 LQKENI. This CDR3 contains 13 residues. The CDR3 sequence is CASSWTGSNEQFF. The CDR3 DNA sequence: TGTGCCAGCTCCTGGACAGGTTCCAATGAGCAGTTCTTC.